This T cell receptor beta chain appears in the sequencing data of a study of T cell repertoires in cytomegalovirus infection. Study at large: Public TCR beta signatures provided an indication of both CMV infection and a matching HLA type. Overall study results and limits: Clonotype analysis showed dominance of the ex vivo response by HLA-C-restricted CMV-specific TCR beta clonotypes. CMV carriers having the relevant HLA were flagged by cumulative public TCR beta family frequency.

The CDR3 has 15 amino acids. The ends lost 5 bases at V and 4 bases at J; junction bases unmatched: 5. The germline gives CDR1 MNHNS, CDR2 SASEGT. This clonotype was observed a few times. No antigen is known for it. TCRdb called the reads again in MiXCR, with one record for every CDR3 protein. The table has about 310,000 distinct CDR3 sequences, 17% seen once; the top ten hold about 12%. Sequencing was done on a sample of PBMCs. The chain links TRBV6-1 to TRBJ2-7; 13 bases agree with TRBD2. The sequence came from a human donor in good health (CMV status not recorded). Some clones in this sample may be carry-over from other donors' samples. The CDR3 nucleotides are TGTGCCAGCAGTTCCAGGACTAGCGGGGGATACGAGCAGTACTTC. Its protein product is CASSSRTSGGYEQYF.